This T cell receptor beta chain was recovered during a study of cytomegalovirus exposure and HLA in healthy donors. Germline lookup yields CDR1 LNHDA and CDR2 SQIVND (reference sequence). The CDR3 sequence is 12 residues long. Losses at the gene ends were 8 bases for V and 5 bases for J; bases not matched to a gene: 3. A note on this clone: Its antigen is currently unknown.

The study ran its PCR with 60 Vbeta and 13 Jbeta primers. Only in-frame clones appear in the TCRdb table, and some are missing; sequencing was by immunoSEQ multiplex PCR. The sample contains around 98,000 clones, roughly 77% of which appear only once. Points from the study as a whole: It was taken for granted in presence/absence analyses that sequencing depth across donors was roughly uniform. The listing of 150 to 200 TCR beta chains classed them as cytomegalovirus-associated. Relative to equally common others, HLA-associated TCR beta chains showed greater clonal expansion in a later analysis.

The V call is TRBV19, the J call TRBJ2-3, with 8 positions matching TRBD2. The source of this sequence is a man aged 35 to 55 in good health and CMV-seronegative. Sequencing was carried out using PBMCs. The CDR3 spells CASRRGGDTQYF. Here the CDR3 DNA reads TGTGCCAGTCGCCGGGGGGGAGATACGCAGTATTTT.